Listed here are 16 T cell receptor beta chains from one sample, sequenced in a study of CD8+CD57+ T cells in acquired aplastic anemia. Genomic DNA constituted the template upon which TCR beta VDJ and CDR3 profiling was performed. In TCRdb, the reads were re-called with MiXCR into one record per CDR3 protein. The sample yields approximately 150,000 distinct CDR3 sequences, around half seen once. The patients chosen for sequencing had shown expansion of CD8+CD57+ cells (detected by flow cytometry). The sample consisted of sorted CD4+, CD8+, or CD8+CD57+ T cells (not recorded which) from PBMCs. Receptors were obtained from a human donor with aplastic anemia.

In the case of this clonotype: With a much larger clone just one base away, this may be a read error. The rearrangement uses TRBV2 and TRBJ1-4; 10 bases are a match to TRBD1. Germline CDR1 and CDR2: SNHLY and FYNNEI. The CDR3 has 14 residues. V was clipped by 6 bases and J by 6 bases; unmatched bases: 4. CDR3 nucleotides: TGTGCCAGCAGCGCCGGGACAGGGGATGAAAAACTGTTTTTT. Translated: CASSAGTGDEKLFF.

This clonotype was observed a single time. This CDR3 is CAISEGGRRVSSYNEQFF. The CDR3 DNA sequence: TGTGCCATCAGTGAAGGGGGGCGAAGGGTGAGCTCCTACAATGAGCAGTTCTTC. The rearrangement uses TRBV10-3 and TRBJ2-1; D is tentatively TRBD1 or TRBD2 (6 bases each). This CDR3 is built from 18 residues. Trimming removed 3 bases at V and 0 bases at J, with 18 bases between. The germline gives CDR1 ENHRY, CDR2 SYGVKD.

This clonotype was recorded at least ten times. This chain links TRBV20-1 with TRBJ2-7; 9 bases are a match to TRBD1. Germline V lookup: CDR1 DFQATT, CDR2 SNEGSKA (reference sequence). This CDR3 comprises 14 residues. V shed 5 bases and J 4 bases; nucleotides not matched to a gene: 9. The CDR3 DNA is TGCAGTGCTGCTACCGGGACAGGGAGATACGAGCAGTACTTC. Its protein is CSAATGTGRYEQYF.

Comment on this clonotype: Compared with germline, one end of the junction differs, possibly owing to a read error. The rearrangement joins TRBV19 to TRBJ2-1; no reliable D call. This CDR3 comprises 15 residues. Germline CDR1 reads LNHDA; CDR2 reads SQIVND (reference sequence). CDR3 DNA: TGTGCCAGTAGTACTACGCGTAGCTCCCACAATGAGCAGTTCTTC. It is translated as CASSTTRSSHNEQFF.

V is TRBV11-1 and J is TRBJ1-1, with D possibly matching TRBD1 (5 bases). Germline V gene data show CDR1 as SGHAT and CDR2 as FQDESV (reference sequence). The CDR3 runs to 16 residues. V was clipped by 4 bases and J by 5 bases, with 20 bases between them. The DNA of the CDR3 is TGTGCCAGCAGCTCCGGGACGTTGAATAGAAGAACTGAAGCTTTCTTT. Translated, it gives CASSSGTLNRRTEAFF. The whole variable domain, remainder taken from reference TRBV11-1 and TRBJ1-1, is EAEVAQSPRYKITEKSQAVAFWCDPISGHATLYWYRQILGQGPELLVQFQDESVVDDSQLPKDRFSAERLKGVDSTLKIQPAELGDSAMYLCASSSGTLNRRTEAFFGQGTRLTVV.

The chain is built from TRBV25-1 and TRBJ1-1, with D hard to call. With 3 bases removed from V and 10 bases from J, the gap between germline ends came to 18 bases. The CDR3 covers 14 residues. CDR1 MGHDK and CDR2 SYGVNS come from the germline V gene. The CDR3 protein is CASSDPLTDAAAFF. The CDR3 DNA reads TGTGCCAGCAGTGACCCCCTGACGGACGCAGCAGCTTTCTTT.

This clonotype showed up many times. The rearrangement links TRBV15 to TRBJ1-2; D remains ambiguous. Germline loops: CDR1 LNHNV, CDR2 YYDKDF (reference sequence). Deletions cut 0 bases from V and 2 bases from J, with 1 base between. The CDR3 sequence is 12 residues long. The CDR3 DNA reads as TGTGCCACCAGCAGAGACAACTATGGCTACACCTTC. Translation gives CATSRDNYGYTF.

V and J are TRBV24-1 and TRBJ1-5, with 7 bases matching TRBD1. Germline CDR1 reads KGHDR; CDR2 reads SFDVKD. Losses at the gene ends were 5 bases for V and 4 bases for J; bases not matched to a gene: 7. The CDR3 runs to 15 residues. Written as DNA, the CDR3 is TGTGCCACCAGTGCAACAGGGGCAGTAAATCAGCCCCAGCATTTT. Its translation: CATSATGAVNQPQHF.

This clonotype was found a few times. The rearrangement uses TRBV7-3 and TRBJ1-6; D call uncertain. Germline loops: CDR1 SGHTA, CDR2 FQGTGA. V lost 0 bases, J lost 6 bases, and 3 bases lay in between. The CDR3 loop spans 13 amino acids. The DNA of the CDR3 is TGTGCCAGCAGCTTAACCGTTAATTCACCCCTCCACTTT. Protein: CASSLTVNSPLHF.

CDR3 coding DNA: TGTGCCAGCAGCACAGAGACCACAGATACGCAGTATTTT. It encodes CASSTETTDTQYF. V is TRBV7-3 and J is TRBJ2-3; unclear D gene. Trimming pared 5 bases from V and 2 bases from J, leaving 8 bases between. CDR1 and CDR2 from the germline V gene are SGHTA and FQGTGA. The CDR3 has 13 residues.

This clonotype was observed at least ten times. The V and J genes are TRBV6-1 and TRBJ1-5; weak D call: TRBD1 (6 bases). V lost 7 bases to trimming and J lost 3 bases, with 13 bases between them. This CDR3 contains 14 residues. The germline CDR1 and CDR2 sequences are MNHNS and SASEGT. CDR3 sequence reads: CASKLGGSNQPQHF. In DNA form, the CDR3 reads TGTGCCAGCAAACTAGGGGGTTCCAATCAGCCCCAGCATTTT.

The J gene is TRBJ1-1, the V gene TRBV5-6; D call uncertain. CDR1 SGHDT and CDR2 YYEEEE come from the germline V gene. The length of the CDR3 is 16 residues. V lost 1 base to trimming and J lost 1 base, with 14 bases between them. CDR3 bases: TGTGCCAGCAGCTTGCTTCGACGTCGGGAGAACACTGAAGCTTTCTTT. Its translation: CASSLLRRRENTEAFF.

The chain is built from TRBV19 and TRBJ1-2, with D perhaps TRBD1 (6 bases). CDR1 is LNHDA and CDR2 is SQIVND in the germline V gene (reference sequence). CDR3 size: 15 residues. V was trimmed by 4 bases and J by 2 bases, leaving 14 bases between them. The CDR3 nucleotides are TGTGCCAGTAGTACCCTGGACAGCTCGAACTATGGCTACACCTTC. Protein sequence: CASSTLDSSNYGYTF.

J is TRBJ2-7 and V is TRBV6-1; perhaps D is TRBD1 or TRBD2 (5 bases each). Germline CDR1 MNHNS, CDR2 SASEGT. V was cut by 6 bases and J by 3 bases, with 15 bases left in between. This CDR3 comprises 14 residues. DNA of the CDR3: TGTGCCAGCAGCCGGAGGCAAAGGGGCTACGAGCAGTACTTC. Residues: CASSRRQRGYEQYF.

V usage is TRBV5-1 and J usage is TRBJ2-1; D assignment may be TRBD1 or TRBD2 (5 bases each). Trimming removed 3 bases at V and 8 bases at J, with 9 bases between. CDR3 length: 12 amino acids. Per the germline V gene, CDR1 is SGHRS and CDR2 is YFSETQ. Here the CDR3 reads CASSWQGDEQFF. The CDR3 nucleotides read TGCGCCAGCAGCTGGCAGGGAGATGAGCAGTTCTTC.

V is TRBV12-3 or TRBV12-4 and J is TRBJ2-5; 11 bases are a match to TRBD2. The V gene end was trimmed by 4 bases and the J gene end by 2 bases; junction bases not matched to a gene: 12. The CDR3 extends over 18 amino acids. The CDR3 region is CASSSRLAGGQWQETQYF. The CDR3 nucleotides read TGTGCCAGCAGTTCCCGCCTAGCGGGGGGCCAGTGGCAAGAGACCCAGTACTTC.